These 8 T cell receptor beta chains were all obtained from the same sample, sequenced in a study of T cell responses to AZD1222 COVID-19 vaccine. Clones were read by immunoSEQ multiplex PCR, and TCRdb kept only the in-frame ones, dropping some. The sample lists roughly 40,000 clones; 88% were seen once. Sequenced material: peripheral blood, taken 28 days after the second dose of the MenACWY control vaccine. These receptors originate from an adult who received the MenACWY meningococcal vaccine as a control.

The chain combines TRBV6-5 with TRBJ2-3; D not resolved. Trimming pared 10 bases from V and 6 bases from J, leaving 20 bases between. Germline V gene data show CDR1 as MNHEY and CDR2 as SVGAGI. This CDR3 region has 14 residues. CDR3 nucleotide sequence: TGTGCCACCCTAGACCCCCTAATTTCGGATACGCAGTATTTT. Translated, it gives CATLDPLISDTQYF.

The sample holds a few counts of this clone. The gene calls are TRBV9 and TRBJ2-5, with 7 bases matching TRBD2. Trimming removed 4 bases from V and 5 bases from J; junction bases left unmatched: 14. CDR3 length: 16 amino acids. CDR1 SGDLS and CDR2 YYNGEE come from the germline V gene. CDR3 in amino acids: CASSNQEGGISETQYF. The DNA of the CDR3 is TGTGCCAGCAGCAACCAGGAGGGAGGGATTTCGGAGACCCAGTACTTC.

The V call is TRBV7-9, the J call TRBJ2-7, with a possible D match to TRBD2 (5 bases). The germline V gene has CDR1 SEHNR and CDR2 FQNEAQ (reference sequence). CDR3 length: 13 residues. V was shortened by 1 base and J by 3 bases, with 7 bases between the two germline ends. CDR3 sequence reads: CASSLGGFYEQYF. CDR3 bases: TGTGCCAGCAGCTTAGGAGGGTTCTACGAGCAGTACTTC.

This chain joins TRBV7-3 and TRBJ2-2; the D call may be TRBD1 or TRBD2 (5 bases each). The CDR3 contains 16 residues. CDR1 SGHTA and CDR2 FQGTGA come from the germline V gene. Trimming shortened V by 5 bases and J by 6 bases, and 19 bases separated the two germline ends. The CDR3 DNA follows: TGTGCCAGCAGCCAAATACCCGGGACCATGGCCGGGGAGCTGTTTTTT. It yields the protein CASSQIPGTMAGELFF.

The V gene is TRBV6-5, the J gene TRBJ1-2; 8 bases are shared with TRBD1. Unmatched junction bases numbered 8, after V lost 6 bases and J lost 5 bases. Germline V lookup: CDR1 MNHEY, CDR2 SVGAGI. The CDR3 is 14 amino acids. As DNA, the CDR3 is TGTGCCAGCAGCGTTGTAGGACAGGGATATGGCTACACCTTC. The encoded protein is CASSVVGQGYGYTF.

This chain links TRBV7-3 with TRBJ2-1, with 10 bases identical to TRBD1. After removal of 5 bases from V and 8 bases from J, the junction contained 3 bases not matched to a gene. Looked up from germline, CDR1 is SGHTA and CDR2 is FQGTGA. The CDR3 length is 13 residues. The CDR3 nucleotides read TGTGCCAGCAGCCTCGGACAGGGGGATGAGCAGTTCTTC. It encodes CASSLGQGDEQFF.

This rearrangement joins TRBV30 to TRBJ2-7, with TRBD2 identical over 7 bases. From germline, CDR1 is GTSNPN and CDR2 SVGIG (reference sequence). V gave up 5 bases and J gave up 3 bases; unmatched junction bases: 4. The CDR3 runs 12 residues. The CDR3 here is CAWGRALYEQYF. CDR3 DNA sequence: TGTGCCTGGGGGAGGGCCCTCTACGAGCAGTACTTC.

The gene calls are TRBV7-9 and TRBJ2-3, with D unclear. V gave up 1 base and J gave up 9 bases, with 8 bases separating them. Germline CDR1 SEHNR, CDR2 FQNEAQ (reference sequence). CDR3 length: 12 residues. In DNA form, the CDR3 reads TGTGCCAGCAGCTTAGTTGAGGAAACGCAGTATTTT. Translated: CASSLVEETQYF.